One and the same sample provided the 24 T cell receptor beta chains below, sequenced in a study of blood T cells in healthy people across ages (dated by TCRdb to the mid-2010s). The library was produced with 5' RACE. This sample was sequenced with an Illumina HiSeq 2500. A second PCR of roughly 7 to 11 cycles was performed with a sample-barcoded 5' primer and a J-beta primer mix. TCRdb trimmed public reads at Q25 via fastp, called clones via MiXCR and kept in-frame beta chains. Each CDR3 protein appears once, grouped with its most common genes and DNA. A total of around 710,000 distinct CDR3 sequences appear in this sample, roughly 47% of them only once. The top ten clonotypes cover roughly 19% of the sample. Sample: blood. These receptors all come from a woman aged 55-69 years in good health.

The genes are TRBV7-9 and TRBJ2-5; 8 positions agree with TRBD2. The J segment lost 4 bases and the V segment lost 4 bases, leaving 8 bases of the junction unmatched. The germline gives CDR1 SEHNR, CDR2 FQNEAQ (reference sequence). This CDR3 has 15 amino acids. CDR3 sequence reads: CASSSGRGVAETQYF. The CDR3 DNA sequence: TGTGCCAGCAGCTCCGGGAGGGGGGTAGCAGAGACCCAGTACTTC.

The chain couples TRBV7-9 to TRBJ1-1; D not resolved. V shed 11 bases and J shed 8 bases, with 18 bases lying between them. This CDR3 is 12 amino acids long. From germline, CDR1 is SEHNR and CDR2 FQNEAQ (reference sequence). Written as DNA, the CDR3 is TGTGCCTGTCAGACCCCTCCGGCCGAAGCTTTCTTT. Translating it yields CACQTPPAEAFF.

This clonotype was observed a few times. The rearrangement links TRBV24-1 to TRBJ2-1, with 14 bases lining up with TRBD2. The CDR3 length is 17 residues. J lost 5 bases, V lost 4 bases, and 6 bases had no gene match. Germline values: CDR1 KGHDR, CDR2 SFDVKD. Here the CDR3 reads CATSELGLAGVDNEQFF. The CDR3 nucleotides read TGTGCCACCAGTGAATTGGGACTAGCGGGAGTAGACAATGAGCAGTTCTTC.

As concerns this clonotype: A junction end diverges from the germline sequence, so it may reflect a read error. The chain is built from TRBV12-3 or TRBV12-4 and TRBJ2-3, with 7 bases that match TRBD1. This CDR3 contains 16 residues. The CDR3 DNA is TGTGCCAGCAGTTTAGGAACAGGGGTGACCACAGATACGGAGTATTTT. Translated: CASSLGTGVTTDTEYF.

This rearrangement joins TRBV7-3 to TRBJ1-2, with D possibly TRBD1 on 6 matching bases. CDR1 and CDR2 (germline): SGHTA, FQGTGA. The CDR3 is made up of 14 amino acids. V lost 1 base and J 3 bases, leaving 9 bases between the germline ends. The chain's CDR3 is CASSLSSGDYGYTF. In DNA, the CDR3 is TGTGCCAGCAGCTTAAGTTCAGGGGACTATGGCTACACCTTC.

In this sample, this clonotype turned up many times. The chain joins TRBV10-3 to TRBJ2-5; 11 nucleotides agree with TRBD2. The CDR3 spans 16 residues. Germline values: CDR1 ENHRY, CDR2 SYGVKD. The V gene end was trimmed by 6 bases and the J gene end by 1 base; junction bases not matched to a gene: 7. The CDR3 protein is CAIRDPGLAVQETQYF. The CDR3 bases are TGTGCCATCAGAGACCCGGGACTAGCGGTCCAAGAGACCCAGTACTTC.

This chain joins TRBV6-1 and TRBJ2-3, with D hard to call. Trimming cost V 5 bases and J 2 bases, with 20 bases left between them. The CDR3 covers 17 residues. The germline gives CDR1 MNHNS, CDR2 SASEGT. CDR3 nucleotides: TGTGCCAGCAGTCCGAAGTCCGGTGGGCGTAACACAGATACGCAGTATTTT. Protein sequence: CASSPKSGGRNTDTQYF.

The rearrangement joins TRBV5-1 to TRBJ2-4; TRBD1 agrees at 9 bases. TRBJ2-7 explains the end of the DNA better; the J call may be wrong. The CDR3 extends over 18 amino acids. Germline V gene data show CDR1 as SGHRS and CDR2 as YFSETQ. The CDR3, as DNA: TGCGCCAGCAGCCTTGGGATATACGGACAGGGGTCGATCTACGAGCAGTACTTC. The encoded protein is CASSLGIYGQGSIYEQYF.

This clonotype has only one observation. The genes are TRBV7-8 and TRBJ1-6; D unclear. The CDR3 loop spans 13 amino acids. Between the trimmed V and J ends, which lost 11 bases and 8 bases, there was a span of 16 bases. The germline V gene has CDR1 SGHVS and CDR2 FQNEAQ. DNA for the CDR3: TGTGCCGGACGTGTGGATCGGGATTCACCCCTCCACTTT. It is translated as CAGRVDRDSPLHF.

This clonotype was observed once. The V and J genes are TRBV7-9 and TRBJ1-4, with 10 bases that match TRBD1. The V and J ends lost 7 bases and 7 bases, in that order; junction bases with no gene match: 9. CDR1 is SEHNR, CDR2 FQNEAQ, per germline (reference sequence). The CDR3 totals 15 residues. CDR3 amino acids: CASIPPGTGVEKLFF. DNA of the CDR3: TGTGCCAGCATACCCCCCGGGACAGGGGTTGAAAAACTGTTTTTT.

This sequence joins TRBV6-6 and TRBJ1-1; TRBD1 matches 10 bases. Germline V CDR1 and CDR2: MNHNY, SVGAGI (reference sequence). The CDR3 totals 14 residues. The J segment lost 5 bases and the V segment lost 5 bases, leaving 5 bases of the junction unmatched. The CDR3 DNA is TGTGCCAGCAGTGCGACAGGGGGCAGGACTGAAGCTTTCTTT. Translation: CASSATGGRTEAFF.

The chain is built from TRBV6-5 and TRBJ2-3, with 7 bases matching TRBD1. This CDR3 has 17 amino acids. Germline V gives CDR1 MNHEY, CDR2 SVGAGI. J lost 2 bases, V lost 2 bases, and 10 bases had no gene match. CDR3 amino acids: CASSYGAGTANTDTQYF. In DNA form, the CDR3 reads TGTGCCAGCAGTTACGGAGCCGGGACAGCCAACACAGATACGCAGTATTTT.

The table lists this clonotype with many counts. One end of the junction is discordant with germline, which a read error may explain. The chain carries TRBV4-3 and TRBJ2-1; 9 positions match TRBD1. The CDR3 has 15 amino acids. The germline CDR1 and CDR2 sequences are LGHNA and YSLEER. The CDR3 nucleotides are TGCGCCAGCCGCCAGGGACAGGGTGTCTACAATGAGCAGTTCTTC. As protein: CASRQGQGVYNEQFF.

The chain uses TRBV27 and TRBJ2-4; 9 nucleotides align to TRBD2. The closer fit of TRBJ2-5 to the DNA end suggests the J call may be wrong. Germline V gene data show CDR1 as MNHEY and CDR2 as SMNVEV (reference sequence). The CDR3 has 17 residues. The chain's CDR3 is CASSFTSGPTLQETQYF. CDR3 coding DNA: TGTGCCAGCAGTTTTACTAGCGGGCCGACTCTCCAAGAGACCCAGTACTTC.

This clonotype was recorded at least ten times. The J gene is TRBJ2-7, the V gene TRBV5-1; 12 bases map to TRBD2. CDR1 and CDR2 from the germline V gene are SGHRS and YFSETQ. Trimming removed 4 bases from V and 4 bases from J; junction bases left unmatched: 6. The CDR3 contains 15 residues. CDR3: CASSTGLAGTYEQYF. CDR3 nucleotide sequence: TGCGCCAGCAGCACCGGACTAGCGGGGACATACGAGCAGTACTTC.

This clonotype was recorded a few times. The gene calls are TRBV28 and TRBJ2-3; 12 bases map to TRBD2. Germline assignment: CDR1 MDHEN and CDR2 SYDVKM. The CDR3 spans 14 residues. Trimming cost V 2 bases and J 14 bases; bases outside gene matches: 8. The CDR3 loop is CASSLELAGGSVYF. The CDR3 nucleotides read TGTGCCAGCAGTTTAGAACTAGCGGGAGGATCTGTGTATTTT.

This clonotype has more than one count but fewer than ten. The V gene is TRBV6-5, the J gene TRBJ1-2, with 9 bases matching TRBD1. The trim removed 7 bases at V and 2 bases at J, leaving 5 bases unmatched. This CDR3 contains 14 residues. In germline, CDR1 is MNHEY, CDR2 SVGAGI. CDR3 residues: CASNLGQGNYGYTF. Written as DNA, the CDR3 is TGTGCCAGCAACCTGGGACAGGGCAACTATGGCTACACCTTC.

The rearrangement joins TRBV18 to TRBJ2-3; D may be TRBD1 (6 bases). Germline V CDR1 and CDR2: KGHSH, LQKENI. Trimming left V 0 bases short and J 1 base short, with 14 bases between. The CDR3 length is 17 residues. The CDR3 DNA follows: TGTGCCAGCTCACCACCGCAGGGGAGTCCTCGCACAGATACGCAGTATTTT. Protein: CASSPPQGSPRTDTQYF.

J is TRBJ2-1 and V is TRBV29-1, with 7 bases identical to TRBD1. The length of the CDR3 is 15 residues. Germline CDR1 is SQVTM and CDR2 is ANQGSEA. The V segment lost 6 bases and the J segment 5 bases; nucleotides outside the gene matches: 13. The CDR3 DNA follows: TGCAGCGTCCTCCTCTTGGGGACAGCTGACAATGAGCAGTTCTTC. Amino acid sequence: CSVLLLGTADNEQFF.

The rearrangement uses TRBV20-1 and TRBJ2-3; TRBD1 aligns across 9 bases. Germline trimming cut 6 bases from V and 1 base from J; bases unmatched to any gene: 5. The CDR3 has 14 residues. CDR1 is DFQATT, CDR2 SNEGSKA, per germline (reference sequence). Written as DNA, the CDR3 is TGCAGTGCCCCGTGGGACAGGGGCACAGATACGCAGTATTTT. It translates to CSAPWDRGTDTQYF.

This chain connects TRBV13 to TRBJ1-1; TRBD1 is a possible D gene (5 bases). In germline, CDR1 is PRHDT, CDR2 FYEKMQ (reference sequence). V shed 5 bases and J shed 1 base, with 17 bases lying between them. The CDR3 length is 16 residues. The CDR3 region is CASSPPPAGRNTEAFF. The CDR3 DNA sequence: TGTGCCAGCAGCCCACCCCCCGCGGGGCGGAACACTGAAGCTTTCTTT.

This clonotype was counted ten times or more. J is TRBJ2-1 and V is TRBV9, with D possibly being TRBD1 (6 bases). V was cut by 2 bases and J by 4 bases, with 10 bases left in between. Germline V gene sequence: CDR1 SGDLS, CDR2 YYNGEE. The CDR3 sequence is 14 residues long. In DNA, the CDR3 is TGTGCCAGCAGCGTTGAAGACAGGTACAATGAGCAGTTCTTC. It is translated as CASSVEDRYNEQFF.

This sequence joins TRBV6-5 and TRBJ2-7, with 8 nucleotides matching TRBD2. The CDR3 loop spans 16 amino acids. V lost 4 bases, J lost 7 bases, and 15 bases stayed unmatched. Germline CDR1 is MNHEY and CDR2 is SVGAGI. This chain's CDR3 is CASSSPLADLHNEQYF. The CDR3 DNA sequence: TGTGCCAGCAGTTCCCCACTAGCGGACCTTCACAATGAGCAGTACTTC.

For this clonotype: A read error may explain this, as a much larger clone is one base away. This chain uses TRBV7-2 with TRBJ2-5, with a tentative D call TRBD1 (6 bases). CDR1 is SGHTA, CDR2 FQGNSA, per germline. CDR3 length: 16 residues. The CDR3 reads CASSLAAGEYQEAQYF. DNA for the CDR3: TGTGCCAGCAGCTTAGCGGCAGGGGAGTACCAAGAGGCCCAGTACTTC.